Listed below are T cell receptor beta chains from one sample, sequenced in a study of beta chain features in type 1 diabetes. TCRdb's table, derived via immunoSEQ multiplex PCR, lists solely in-frame clones and lacks some. The table records hundreds of thousands of clones, about a tenth of them present only once. Sequenced material: central memory CD4+ T cells from blood. These receptors were taken from a man under 40 with type 1 diabetes. Both conserved end residues are part of each CDR3. D genes are given only for firm matches. The size entry is marked missing in some rows and otherwise reads once, few, many or a size class.

CASSLDLRYGYTF TGTGCCAGCAGCTTAGATCTGCGGTATGGCTACACCTTC . TRBJ1-2 few TRBV11-2
CASSMGQGTDTQYF TGTGCCAGTAGTATGGGACAGGGGACAGATACGCAGTATTTT TRBD1 TRBJ2-3 few TRBV19
CASSVGGTGNTIYF TGTGCCAGCAGCGTAGGCGGAACTGGAAACACCATATATTTT . TRBJ1-3 . TRBV9
CASRARTNQETQYF TGCGCCAGCAGAGCTAGGACGAACCAAGAGACCCAGTACTTC . TRBJ2-5 few TRBV5-1
CASSDLQGGRSPLHF TGTGCCAGCAGTGATCTACAGGGGGGACGCTCACCCCTCCACTTT TRBD1 TRBJ1-6 . TRBV2
CASSLAIGPEQFF TGTGCCAGCAGCTTAGCGATCGGCCCGGAGCAGTTCTTC . TRBJ2-1 . TRBV7-2
CASSLGRRETQYF TGTGCCAGCAGCTTAGGACGGCGAGAGACCCAGTACTTC . TRBJ2-5 . TRBV7-8
CSASVLSYEQYF TGCAGTGCCAGCGTACTCTCCTACGAGCAGTACTTC . TRBJ2-7 . TRBV29-1
CATSRELASPEAFF TGTGCCACCAGCAGAGAACTCGCCAGTCCTGAAGCTTTCTTT . TRBJ1-1 few TRBV15
CASGLGASTDTQYF TGTGCTAGTGGTTTGGGAGCGAGCACAGATACGCAGTATTTT . TRBJ2-3 . TRBV12-5
CASSYLPGSSYEQYF TGTGCCAGCAGTTACCTGCCGGGATCATCCTACGAGCAGTACTTC . TRBJ2-7 . TRBV6-5
CASSLAWAGTAETQYF TGTGCCAGCAGCTTGGCTTGGGCAGGGACAGCGGAGACCCAGTACTTC TRBD1 TRBJ2-5 . TRBV5-4
CASGERGESQETQYF TGTGCCAGCGGGGAGCGGGGGGAGTCACAAGAGACCCAGTACTTC TRBD2 TRBJ2-5 . TRBV28
CASLDTAADTQYF TGTGCCAGCCTTGACACGGCCGCAGATACGCAGTATTTT . TRBJ2-3 many TRBV28
CASSQGGILYTDTQYF TGTGCCAGCAGTCAGGGAGGGATACTCTACACAGATACGCAGTATTTT TRBD2 TRBJ2-3 few TRBV28
CASSDSREQPQHF TGTGCCAGCAGTGACAGCAGGGAACAGCCCCAGCATTTT . TRBJ1-5 . TRBV2
CASRWRRTGRITNEQFF TGTGCAAGTCGCTGGAGAAGGACAGGCCGAATAACCAATGAGCAGTTCTTC . TRBJ2-1 few TRBV12-2
CASSLGWGEQYF TGTGCCAGCAGTTTAGGCTGGGGCGAGCAGTACTTC . TRBJ2-7 . TRBV28
CASSPSDRGVTQYF TGTGCCAGCAGCCCATCTGACAGGGGAGTGACCCAGTACTTC TRBD1 TRBJ2-5 . TRBV11-2
CASSMRQGIEQYF TGCGCCAGCAGCATGAGACAGGGGATCGAGCAGTACTTC TRBD1 TRBJ2-7 . TRBV5-1
CSVEWGFDRNTEAFF TGCAGCGTTGAATGGGGCTTTGACAGGAACACTGAAGCTTTCTTT . TRBJ1-1 few TRBV29-1
CASYQQGTNYGYTF TGTGCCAGTTATCAACAGGGGACGAACTATGGCTACACCTTC TRBD1 TRBJ1-2 . TRBV19
CASSRRGTGNEKLFF TGCGCCAGCAGCCGAAGGGGGACAGGGAACGAAAAACTGTTTTTT TRBD1 TRBJ1-4 . TRBV4-3
CASSRGAGDTGELFF TGTGCCAGCTCCCGCGGCGCGGGTGACACCGGGGAGCTGTTTTTT . TRBJ2-2 few TRBV2
CSVVEDSYGYTF TGCAGCGTTGTCGAGGATTCGTATGGCTACACCTTC . TRBJ1-2 . TRBV29-1
CASSLFGSTEAFF TGTGCCAGCAGCTTATTCGGGAGTACCGAAGCTTTCTTT . TRBJ1-1 few TRBV7-2
CASSFAGTGGYEQYF TGTGCCAGCAGCTTTGCCGGGACAGGGGGCTACGAGCAGTACTTC TRBD1 TRBJ2-7 few TRBV7-2
CASRRGAGGYGYTF TGTGCCAGCCGAAGAGGAGCAGGGGGATATGGCTACACCTTC TRBD1 TRBJ1-2 . TRBV6-5
CASSVGTGVYGYTF TGTGCCAGCAGCGTGGGGACAGGGGTCTATGGCTACACCTTC TRBD1 TRBJ1-2 . TRBV9
CASSLEIGTGVDEQFF TGTGCCAGCAGCTTAGAAATCGGGACAGGGGTCGATGAGCAGTTCTTC TRBD1 TRBJ2-1 . TRBV7-9
CATSRADWTQYF TGTGCCACCAGCAGGGCTGATTGGACCCAGTACTTC . TRBJ2-5 . TRBV15
CASSDNTDTQYF TGTGCCAGCAGTGACAACACAGATACGCAGTATTTT . TRBJ2-3 . TRBV2
CASSDPIGTADTQYF TGTGCCAGCAGTGACCCAATAGGAACGGCAGATACGCAGTATTTT . TRBJ2-3 . TRBV2
CATSRRGTSYNEQFF TGTGCCACCAGCAGGAGAGGGACATCCTACAATGAGCAGTTCTTC . TRBJ2-1 many TRBV15
CASRTQGTVYGYTF TGTGCCAGCAGGACCCAAGGGACGGTCTATGGCTACACCTTC . TRBJ1-2 few TRBV28
CASTLTGTSRHEQYF TGTGCCAGTACTCTTACCGGGACTAGTCGGCACGAGCAGTACTTC TRBD2 TRBJ2-7 . TRBV19
CASSLDGSGGYTF TGTGCCAGCAGCTTGGATGGGTCTGGAGGCTACACCTTC . TRBJ1-2 . TRBV5-4
CASSESGDYGYTF TGTGCCAGCAGTGAATCGGGGGACTATGGCTACACCTTC . TRBJ1-2 . TRBV2
CASSYSGPGYTEAFF TGCGCCAGCAGCTATTCAGGTCCCGGGTACACTGAAGCTTTCTTT . TRBJ1-1 few TRBV5-1
CASSYSHNEQFF TGTGCCAGCAGTTACTCCCACAATGAGCAGTTCTTC . TRBJ2-1 few TRBV6-5
CANSRGTVEDAFF TGTGCCAACTCGCGGGGAACAGTCGAGGATGCTTTCTTT . TRBJ1-1 . TRBV6-6
CASSYSRVYNEQYF TGTGCCAGCAGTTACTCGAGGGTTTACAACGAGCAGTACTTC . TRBJ2-7 few TRBV2
CSVEDGGGAWGYTF TGCAGCGTTGAAGACGGAGGGGGGGCCTGGGGCTACACCTTC . TRBJ1-2 . TRBV29-1
CASSSWDSDSPLHF TGTGCCAGCAGCTCCTGGGACAGTGATTCACCCCTCCACTTT TRBD1 TRBJ1-6 few TRBV7-2
CSAQAVNGYTF TGCAGTGCTCAGGCCGTGAATGGCTACACCTTC . TRBJ1-2 . TRBV20-1
CASSFSTGENSPLHF TGTGCCAGCAGCTTTAGCACAGGGGAAAATTCACCCCTCCACTTT TRBD1 TRBJ1-6 many TRBV7-9
CASSLAQPGDEKLFF TGTGCCAGCAGCTTAGCGCAGCCAGGGGATGAAAAACTGTTTTTT . TRBJ1-4 few TRBV7-9
CASTRGTSGGYEQYF TGTGCCAGCACTAGAGGGACTAGCGGGGGTTACGAGCAGTACTTC TRBD2 TRBJ2-7 . TRBV6-1
CASSERQVGEQYF TGTGCCAGCAGTGAGAGACAGGTTGGCGAGCAGTACTTC . TRBJ2-7 few TRBV25-1
CASSLGGTQYF TGTGCCAGCAGCTTGGGAGGGACGCAGTATTTT TRBD2 TRBJ2-3 . TRBV11-2
CSVAQRARGYGYTF TGCAGCGTTGCGCAGAGAGCCAGGGGCTATGGCTACACCTTC . TRBJ1-2 few TRBV29-1